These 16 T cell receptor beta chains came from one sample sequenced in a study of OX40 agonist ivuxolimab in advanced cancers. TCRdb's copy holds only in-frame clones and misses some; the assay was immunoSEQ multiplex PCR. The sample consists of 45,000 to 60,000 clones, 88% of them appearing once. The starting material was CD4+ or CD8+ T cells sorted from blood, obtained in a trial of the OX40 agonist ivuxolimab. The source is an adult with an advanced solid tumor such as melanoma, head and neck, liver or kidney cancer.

The CDR3 loop reads CSVYSDTQYF. The CDR3 nucleotides read TGCAGCGTTTACTCAGATACGCAGTATTTT. The rearrangement uses TRBV29-1 and TRBJ2-3; D ambiguous. V was pared by 5 bases and J by 4 bases, with 4 bases between. The CDR3 is 10 amino acids. CDR1 SQVTM and CDR2 ANQGSEA come from the germline V gene.

DNA for the CDR3: TGTGCCAGCAGTTCGATCCCCGACACTGAAGCTTTCTTT. It is translated as CASSSIPDTEAFF. The genes are TRBV5-4 and TRBJ1-1; no definite D call. Germline V gene data show CDR1 as SGHNT and CDR2 as YYREEE (reference sequence). The ends were cut back, 5 bases at V and 3 bases at J, with 11 bases in the middle. The CDR3 length is 13 residues.

The chain's CDR3 is CASSLTVSTNEKLFF. The CDR3 bases are TGTGCCAGCAGCTTAACAGTCTCAACTAATGAAAAACTGTTTTTT. The chain recombines TRBV28 with TRBJ1-4, with D hard to call. The V end lost 6 bases, the J end lost 0 bases, and 11 bases lay between the germline ends. Germline CDR1 reads MDHEN; CDR2 reads SYDVKM. The CDR3 spans 15 residues.

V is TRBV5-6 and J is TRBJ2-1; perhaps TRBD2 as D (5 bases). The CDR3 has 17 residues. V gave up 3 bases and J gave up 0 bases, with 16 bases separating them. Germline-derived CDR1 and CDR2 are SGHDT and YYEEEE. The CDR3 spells CASSSEGPRISYNEQFF. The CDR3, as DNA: TGTGCCAGCAGCTCCGAGGGCCCCAGGATCTCCTACAATGAGCAGTTCTTC.

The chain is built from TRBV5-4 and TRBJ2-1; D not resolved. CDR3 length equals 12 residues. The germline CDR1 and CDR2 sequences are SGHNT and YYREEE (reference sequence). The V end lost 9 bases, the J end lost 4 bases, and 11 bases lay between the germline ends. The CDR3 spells CATTRQYNEQFF. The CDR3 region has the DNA TGTGCCACCACCCGACAATACAATGAGCAGTTCTTC.

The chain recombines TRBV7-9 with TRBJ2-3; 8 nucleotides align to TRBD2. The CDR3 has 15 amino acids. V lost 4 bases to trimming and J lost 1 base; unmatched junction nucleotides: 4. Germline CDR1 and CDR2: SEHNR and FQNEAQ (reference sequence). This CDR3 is CASSSSGSGTDTQYF. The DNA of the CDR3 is TGTGCCAGCAGCTCCAGCGGGAGTGGCACAGATACGCAGTATTTT.

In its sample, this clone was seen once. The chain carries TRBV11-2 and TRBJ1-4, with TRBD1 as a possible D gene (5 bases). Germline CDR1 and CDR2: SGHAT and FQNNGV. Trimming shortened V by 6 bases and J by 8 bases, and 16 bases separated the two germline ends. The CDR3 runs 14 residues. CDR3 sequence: CASSYWGSREKLFF. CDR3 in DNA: TGTGCCAGCAGTTATTGGGGGAGTAGGGAAAAACTGTTTTTT.

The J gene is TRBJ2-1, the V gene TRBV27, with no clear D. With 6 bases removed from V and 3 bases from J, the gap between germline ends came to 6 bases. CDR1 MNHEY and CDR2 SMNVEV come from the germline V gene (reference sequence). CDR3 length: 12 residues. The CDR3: CASSPNYNEQFF. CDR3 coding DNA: TGTGCCAGCAGCCCTAACTACAATGAGCAGTTCTTC.

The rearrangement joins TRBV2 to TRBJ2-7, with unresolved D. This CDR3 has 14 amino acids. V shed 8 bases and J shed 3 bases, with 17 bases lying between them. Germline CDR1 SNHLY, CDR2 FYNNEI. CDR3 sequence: CASRGSSAGYEQYF. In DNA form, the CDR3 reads TGTGCCAGCCGTGGTTCGTCCGCAGGCTACGAGCAGTACTTC.

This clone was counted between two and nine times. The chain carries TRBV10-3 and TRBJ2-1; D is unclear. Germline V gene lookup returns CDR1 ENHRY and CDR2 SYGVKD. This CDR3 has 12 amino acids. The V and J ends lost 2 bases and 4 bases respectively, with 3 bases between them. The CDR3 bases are TGTGCCATCAGTGAGAGTTACAATGAGCAGTTCTTC. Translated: CAISESYNEQFF.

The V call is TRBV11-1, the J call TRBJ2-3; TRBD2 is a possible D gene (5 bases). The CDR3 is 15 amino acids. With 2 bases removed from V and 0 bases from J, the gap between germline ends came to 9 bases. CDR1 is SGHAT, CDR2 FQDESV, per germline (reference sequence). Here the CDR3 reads CASSLMAGSTDTQYF. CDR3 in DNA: TGTGCCAGCAGCTTAATGGCGGGCAGCACAGATACGCAGTATTTT.

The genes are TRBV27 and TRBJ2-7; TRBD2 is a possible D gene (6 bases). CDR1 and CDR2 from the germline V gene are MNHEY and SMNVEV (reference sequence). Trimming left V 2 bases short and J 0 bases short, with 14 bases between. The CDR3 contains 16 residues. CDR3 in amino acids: CASSLTRRGSSYEQYF. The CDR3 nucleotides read TGTGCCAGCAGTTTAACTCGACGGGGGTCCTCCTACGAGCAGTACTTC.

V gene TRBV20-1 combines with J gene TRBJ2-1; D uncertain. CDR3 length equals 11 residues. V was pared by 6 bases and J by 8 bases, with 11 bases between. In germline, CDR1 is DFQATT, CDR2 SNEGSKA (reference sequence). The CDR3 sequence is CSADWGYEQFF. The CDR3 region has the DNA TGCAGTGCCGACTGGGGTTATGAGCAGTTCTTC.

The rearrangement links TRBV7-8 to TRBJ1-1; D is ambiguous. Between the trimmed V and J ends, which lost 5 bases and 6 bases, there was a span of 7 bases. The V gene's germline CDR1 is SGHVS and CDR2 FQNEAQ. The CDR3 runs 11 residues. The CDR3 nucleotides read TGTGCCAGCAGCAGGGTTTCTGAAGCTTTCTTT. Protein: CASSRVSEAFF.

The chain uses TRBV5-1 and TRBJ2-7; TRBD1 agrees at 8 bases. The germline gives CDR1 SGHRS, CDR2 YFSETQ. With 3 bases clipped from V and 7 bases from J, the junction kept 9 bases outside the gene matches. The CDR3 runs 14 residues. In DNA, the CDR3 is TGCGCCAGCAGCTCGGACAGGGAGCTGGGGGAGCAGTACTTC. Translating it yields CASSSDRELGEQYF.

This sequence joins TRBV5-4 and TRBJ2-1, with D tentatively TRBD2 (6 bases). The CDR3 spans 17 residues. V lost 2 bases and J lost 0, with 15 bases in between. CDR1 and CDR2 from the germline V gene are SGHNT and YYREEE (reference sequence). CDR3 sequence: CASSLGGGGASYNEQFF. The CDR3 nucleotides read TGTGCCAGCAGCTTAGGCGGCGGAGGGGCCTCCTACAATGAGCAGTTCTTC.